The 14 T cell receptor beta chains listed next were all sequenced from one sample in a study of T-cell memory formation after mild COVID-19. TCRdb ran MiXCR on the 5' RACE reads and lists one entry per CDR3 protein. The top ten hold more than 20% of the sample, which has 170,000 or so distinct CDR3 sequences, over 20% seen once. Sequencing was performed on PBMCs or a T cell subset sorted from them (not recorded which). Receptors were obtained from an adult woman who had mild COVID-19 (a few samples of this study predate the infection). Cell type and time point are not known.

V gene TRBV29-1 combines with J gene TRBJ1-2; weak D call: TRBD1 (5 bases). The CDR3 contains 13 residues. Trimming left V 5 bases short and J 5 bases short, with 15 bases between. Germline CDR1 and CDR2: SQVTM and ANQGSEA. DNA of the CDR3: TGCAGCGTTATCTGGGGGTATGAATATGGCTACACCTTC. Encoded protein: CSVIWGYEYGYTF.

The chain combines TRBV7-9 with TRBJ2-1, with 12 positions matching TRBD2. V shed 4 bases and J 0 bases; nucleotides not matched to a gene: 4. The CDR3 covers 17 residues. From germline, CDR1 is SEHNR and CDR2 FQNEAQ (reference sequence). The CDR3 here is CASSSGLAGSSYNEQFF. Here the CDR3 DNA reads TGTGCCAGCAGCTCCGGACTAGCGGGAAGCTCCTACAATGAGCAGTTCTTC.

This clonotype was picked up a small number of times. This chain links TRBV12-3 or TRBV12-4 with TRBJ1-2, with 8 nucleotides matching TRBD1. V was pared by 6 bases and J by 3 bases, with 9 bases of the junction left unmatched. The CDR3 totals 15 residues. The CDR3 protein is CASRIGTGFDYGYTF. CDR3 DNA: TGTGCCAGCAGGATAGGGACAGGATTCGACTATGGCTACACCTTC.

The rearrangement joins TRBV11-1 to TRBJ2-5, with 8 bases that match TRBD1. The CDR3 extends over 14 amino acids. Germline CDR1 and CDR2: SGHAT and FQDESV (reference sequence). Losses at the gene ends were 4 bases for V and 5 bases for J; bases not matched to a gene: 6. Here the CDR3 reads CASSYGQGGETQYF. The CDR3 region has the DNA TGTGCCAGCAGCTACGGACAGGGTGGGGAGACCCAGTACTTC.

The sample holds a few counts of this clonotype. V is TRBV7-2 and J is TRBJ2-5; D call uncertain. The CDR3 runs to 14 residues. V lost 1 base to trimming and J lost 5 bases, with 11 bases between them. Germline lookup yields CDR1 SGHTA and CDR2 FQGNSA. The chain's CDR3 is CASSLGRVWETQYF. In nucleotides, the CDR3 is TGTGCCAGCAGCTTAGGACGGGTTTGGGAGACCCAGTACTTC.

There are a few counts of this clonotype. The chain couples TRBV24-1 to TRBJ2-1; 13 nucleotides agree with TRBD2. CDR1 and CDR2 (germline): KGHDR, SFDVKD. This CDR3 is built from 14 residues. V was clipped by 6 bases and J by 7 bases; unmatched bases: 2. The DNA of the CDR3 is TGTGCCACCAGTCCGGGACTAGCGGGAAATGAGCAGTTCTTC. Translated: CATSPGLAGNEQFF.

The CDR3 loop reads CASSTRDGAFF. The CDR3 nucleotides are TGTGCCAGCAGTACCAGGGACGGCGCTTTCTTT. The chain employs TRBV12-3 or TRBV12-4 and TRBJ1-1; D is possibly TRBD1 (5 bases). Trimming left V 5 bases short and J 11 bases short, with 12 bases between. The CDR3 length is 11 residues.

The V and J genes are TRBV29-1 and TRBJ1-3, with a possible D match to TRBD1 (5 bases). The CDR3 is 15 residues long. Germline-derived CDR1 and CDR2 are SQVTM and ANQGSEA. The V end lost 3 bases, the J end lost 3 bases, and 15 bases lay between the germline ends. In DNA form, the CDR3 reads TGCAGCGTTGATCCCCCCGGGGCAGTTGGAAACACCATATATTTT. Translating gives CSVDPPGAVGNTIYF.

The chain employs TRBV7-6 and TRBJ2-5; a possible D gene is TRBD1 (6 bases). V lost 11 bases, J lost 5 bases, and 9 bases lay in between. Germline CDR1 is SGHVS and CDR2 is FNYEAQ. The CDR3 runs 10 residues. As DNA, the CDR3 is TGTGCCGGGGGCCTGGAGACCCAGTACTTC. Its protein is CAGGLETQYF.

The genes are TRBV4-1 and TRBJ2-2, with 7 bases that match TRBD2. The CDR3 consists of 13 residues. V shed 4 bases, J shed 6 bases, and the junction held 2 bases outside the gene matches. Germline V gene lookup returns CDR1 MGHRA and CDR2 YSYEKL. The CDR3 spells CASSRLASGELFF. CDR3 DNA sequence: TGCGCCAGCAGCCGACTAGCTTCCGGGGAGCTGTTTTTT.

In this sample, this clonotype turned up a few times. The V call is TRBV3-1, the J call TRBJ2-1, with 9 bases matching TRBD1. CDR1 is LGHDT, CDR2 YNNKEL, per germline (reference sequence). With 4 bases clipped from V and 4 bases from J, the junction kept 8 bases outside the gene matches. The CDR3 has 16 amino acids. The CDR3, as DNA: TGTGCCAGCAGCCTCGAAACCGGGACAGGGTACAATGAGCAGTTCTTC. Its translation: CASSLETGTGYNEQFF.

The chain links TRBV7-2 to TRBJ1-1, with D hard to call. Germline CDR1 is SGHTA and CDR2 is FQGNSA. The V end lost 4 bases, the J end lost 3 bases, and 9 bases lay between the germline ends. The CDR3 consists of 13 residues. This CDR3 reads CASSYFLDTEAFF. CDR3 nucleotides: TGTGCCAGCAGCTATTTTCTGGACACTGAAGCTTTCTTT.

This clonotype was observed a few times. The rearrangement uses TRBV6-2 or TRBV6-3 and TRBJ1-2, with D possibly matching TRBD1 (5 bases). The V gene's germline CDR1 is MNHEY and CDR2 SVGEGT. Deletions cut 6 bases from V and 0 bases from J, with 11 bases between. CDR3 length: 14 amino acids. The CDR3 region is CASSARGTNYGYTF. The DNA for the CDR3 is TGTGCCAGCAGCGCGCGGGGGACTAACTATGGCTACACCTTC.

This sequence joins TRBV13 and TRBJ2-3; D might be TRBD1 (6 bases). Germline lookup yields CDR1 PRHDT and CDR2 FYEKMQ (reference sequence). This CDR3 spans 17 amino acids. V was pared by 3 bases and J by 2 bases, with 18 bases between. CDR3 in DNA: TGTGCCAGCAGCTTCTACGGACAGTCTGGGTCCACAGATACGCAGTATTTT. It encodes CASSFYGQSGSTDTQYF.